Reported below is one T cell receptor beta chain. Its antigen is still unknown. The data originate from a study of CD8 T cells in ankylosing spondylitis. Findings of the study overall: As reported, disease-linked clones showed significant enrichment in matched ankylosing spondylitis synovial fluid. A motif of under ten highly homologous TCR beta variants was seen as apparently characteristic of ankylosing spondylitis blood.

TCRdb ran MiXCR on the 5' RACE reads and lists one entry per CDR3 protein. Seen here are under 950,000 distinct CDR3 sequences, roughly 19% observed once, and the top ten hold approximately 18%. The CDR3 totals 16 residues. Losses at the gene ends were 6 bases for V and 4 bases for J; bases not matched to a gene: 13. CDR1 and CDR2 from the germline V gene are MNHNS and SASEGT. This clonotype was obtained from a male donor with ankylosing spondylitis. This rearrangement joins TRBV6-1 to TRBJ2-3, with 7 nucleotides matching TRBD2. The sequenced material came from blood, either unsorted or a sorted T cell fraction (not recorded which). The CDR3 DNA reads as TGTGCCAGCAGATCAAACGGACTAGGATCATCAGATACGCAGTATTTT. Residues: CASRSNGLGSSDTQYF.